In this sample, the clone carrying this TCR beta chain turned up many times. Its specificity is unknown. This specimen comes from a study of T cell clonality in common variable immunodeficiency. Produced via immunoSEQ multiplex PCR; TCRdb's table is partial and in-frame only. Singletons are absent from the sample, which has over 15,000 clones. Broader study findings: Shared TCRbeta clones were fewer between CVID subjects than controls. Reportedly, TCR beta sequences from common variable immunodeficiency showed fewer deletions and N-nucleotide insertions.

This clonotype originated in a human donor with common variable immunodeficiency. Sequencing input: peripheral blood mononuclear cells.

Incomplete CDR3 DNA: TGTGCCAGCTCACCAACACTTCTGACAGGGGGACAGGGCACTGAA. Translating gives CASSPTLLTGGQGTE. In full, the CDR3 is CASSPTLLTGGQGTEAFF. This sequence joins TRBV18 and TRBJ1-1; 9 bases map to TRBD1. The read falls 3 residues short of the CDR3 end, and the missing part is taken from the germline J gene. Germline values: CDR1 KGHSH, CDR2 LQKENI. There are 18 residues in the CDR3. J gave up 4 bases and V 2 bases, and 14 bases lay outside the gene matches.